These 8 T cell receptor beta chains were all obtained from the same sample, sequenced in a study of blood T cell repertoires in COVID-19. Sequencing used immunoSEQ multiplex PCR; TCRdb keeps in-frame clones, though not all of them. The sample lists about 200,000 clones, approximately 81% occurring once. The specimen sequenced was peripheral blood. These receptor sequences come from an elderly woman with acute or convalescent COVID-19.

This clone was recorded at least ten times. This rearrangement joins TRBV18 to TRBJ1-4, with 7 bases aligning to TRBD1. The CDR3 has 15 amino acids. V lost 3 bases, J lost 4 bases, and 5 bases stayed unmatched. Germline CDR1 and CDR2: KGHSH and LQKENI. CDR3 loop: CASSPMTGSNEKLFF. The CDR3 coding sequence is TGTGCCAGCTCACCGATGACAGGGAGTAATGAAAAACTGTTTTTT.

V gene TRBV5-1 combines with J gene TRBJ1-2; D not resolved. The V and J ends lost 0 bases and 2 bases respectively, with 8 bases between them. The CDR3 runs 14 residues. From germline, CDR1 is SGHRS and CDR2 YFSETQ. CDR3 DNA sequence: TGCGCCAGCAGCTTGGAGTCCGGGAACTATGGCTACACCTTC. It is translated as CASSLESGNYGYTF.

This clone is a singleton in its sample. CDR3 region: CASSPELTSHEQFF. The CDR3 DNA reads TGCGCCAGCAGCCCCGAATTAACGAGCCATGAGCAGTTCTTC. The V and J genes are TRBV5-1 and TRBJ2-1; D is unclear. Germline-derived CDR1 and CDR2 are SGHRS and YFSETQ. The CDR3 totals 14 residues. Trimming stripped 4 bases from V and 8 bases from J, with 16 bases between. The complete variable domain, with remaining parts taken from reference TRBV5-1 and TRBJ2-1, reads KAGVTQTPRYLIKTRGQQVTLSCSPISGHRSVSWYQQTPGQGLQFLFEYFSETQRNKGNFPGRFSGRQFSNSRSEMNVSTLELGDSALYLCASSPELTSHEQFFGPGTRLTVL.

The J gene is TRBJ2-1, the V gene TRBV27; TRBD1 matches 9 bases. The CDR3 extends over 14 amino acids. The V segment lost 5 bases and the J segment 10 bases; nucleotides outside the gene matches: 9. The V gene's germline CDR1 is MNHEY and CDR2 SMNVEV (reference sequence). The CDR3 loop is CASSRGQGEGEQFF. DNA for the CDR3: TGTGCCAGCAGTCGGGGACAGGGAGAGGGCGAGCAGTTCTTC.

This clone was recorded at least ten times. The same CDR3 arises from other DNA sequences in this sample as well. The chain has TRBV7-9 and TRBJ1-6; D call uncertain. This CDR3 comprises 13 residues. V dropped 5 bases and J dropped 8 bases, with 10 bases sitting between them. CDR1 is SEHNR and CDR2 is FQNEAQ in the germline V gene (reference sequence). The CDR3 spells CASSPSPDSPLHF. DNA of the CDR3: TGTGCCAGCAGCCCCTCCCCGGATTCACCCCTCCACTTT.

This clone was recorded once. This chain's CDR3 is CASSQEDHGPGGSGYTF. The CDR3 region has the DNA TGCGCCAGCAGCCAAGAGGATCATGGGCCAGGGGGAAGTGGCTACACCTTC. V gene TRBV4-1 combines with J gene TRBJ1-2; TRBD1 aligns across 7 bases. Germline V gene data show CDR1 as MGHRA and CDR2 as YSYEKL. The CDR3 is made up of 17 amino acids. J lost 7 bases, V lost 0 bases, and 14 bases had no gene match.

The rearrangement uses TRBV9 and TRBJ2-1; D is undetermined. The CDR3 runs 16 residues. Deletions cut 1 base from V and 1 base from J, with 12 bases between. The V gene's germline CDR1 is SGDLS and CDR2 YYNGEE. The DNA for the CDR3 is TGTGCCAGCAGCGTACGCGGTGACGGTTCCTACAATGAGCAGTTCTTC. It specifies CASSVRGDGSYNEQFF.

Written as DNA, the CDR3 is TGCGCCAGCAGCCTAGCGGGTGAATTCAATGAGCAGTTCTTC. Amino acids: CASSLAGEFNEQFF. The chain couples TRBV5-1 to TRBJ2-1, with 8 bases that match TRBD2. CDR1 SGHRS and CDR2 YFSETQ come from the germline V gene. The V gene end was trimmed by 4 bases and the J gene end by 6 bases; junction bases not matched to a gene: 6. This CDR3 region has 14 residues.